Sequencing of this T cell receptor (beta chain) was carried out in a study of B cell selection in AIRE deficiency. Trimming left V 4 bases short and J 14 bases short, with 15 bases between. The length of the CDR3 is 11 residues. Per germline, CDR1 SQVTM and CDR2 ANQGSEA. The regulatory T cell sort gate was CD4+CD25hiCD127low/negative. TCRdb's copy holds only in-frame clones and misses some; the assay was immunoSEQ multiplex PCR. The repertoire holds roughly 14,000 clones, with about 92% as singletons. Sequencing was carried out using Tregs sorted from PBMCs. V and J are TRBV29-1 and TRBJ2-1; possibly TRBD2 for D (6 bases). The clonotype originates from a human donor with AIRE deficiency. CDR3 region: CSVVNSGRKFF. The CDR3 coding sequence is TGCAGCGTTGTAAATAGCGGAAGGAAGTTCTTC.